This T cell receptor (beta chain) appears in the sequencing data of a study of blood T cell repertoires in COVID-19. Study information: There were acute and convalescent COVID-19 samples, and they came from the United States, Italy and Spain. PBMCs, B-cell-depleted T cells, or T cells provided the cDNA or gDNA that made up the material.

CDR1 and CDR2 from the germline V gene are SGHRS and YFSETQ. The CDR3 totals 14 residues. V was clipped by 4 bases and J by 2 bases; unmatched bases: 2. Sequenced by immunoSEQ multiplex PCR; TCRdb stores in-frame clones only, minus some. The data show over 55,000 clones, around 83% seen once. The chain combines TRBV5-1 with TRBJ1-4, with 7 bases that match TRBD1. Sequences were obtained from peripheral blood. The clonotype originates from a middle-aged man with active COVID-19. The CDR3 sequence: CASSPTGTNEKLFF. The CDR3 bases are TGCGCCAGCAGCCCGACAGGGACTAATGAAAAACTGTTTTTT.